The next 16 T cell receptor beta chains were all read from a single sample in a study of T cell responses to AZD1222 COVID-19 vaccine. Libraries were prepared by immunoSEQ multiplex PCR; TCRdb keeps only in-frame clonotypes and omits some of them. This sample has about 75,000 clones, with around 87% found just once. The starting material was peripheral blood, obtained 28 days after the second AZD1222 dose. All receptors derive from an adult who received the AZD1222 COVID-19 vaccine.

The gene calls are TRBV7-2 and TRBJ1-6; 7 bases align to TRBD1. J was trimmed by 5 bases and V by 3 bases; bases with no gene match: 10. The CDR3 runs 17 residues. CDR1 is SGHTA and CDR2 is FQGNSA in the germline V gene. The CDR3 loop is CASSLAPRQGDNSPLHF. CDR3 DNA sequence: TGTGCCAGCAGCTTGGCGCCACGACAGGGTGATAATTCACCCCTCCACTTT.

A single count supports this clone. The V call is TRBV5-1, the J call TRBJ2-7; 10 bases map to TRBD1. CDR1 is SGHRS and CDR2 is YFSETQ in the germline V gene. V lost 4 bases and J lost 0; bases outside the gene matches: 4. The CDR3 sequence is 15 residues long. This CDR3 reads CASSDRDRGSYEQYF. The CDR3 region has the DNA TGCGCCAGCAGCGACCGGGACAGGGGCTCCTACGAGCAGTACTTC.

The table lists this clone with a few counts. The chain has TRBV9 and TRBJ1-6; D gene uncertain. The CDR3 contains 13 residues. V lost 0 bases to trimming and J lost 8 bases, with 6 bases between them. Per the germline V gene, CDR1 is SGDLS and CDR2 is YYNGEE. DNA for the CDR3: TGTGCCAGCAGCGTAGGTCCAGATTCACCCCTCCACTTT. This codes for CASSVGPDSPLHF.

The chain carries TRBV6-5 and TRBJ2-3; the D gene is possibly TRBD2 (6 bases). Germline V gene lookup returns CDR1 MNHEY and CDR2 SVGAGI. This CDR3 is 14 amino acids long. Trimming shortened V by 6 bases and J by 3 bases, and 13 bases separated the two germline ends. This chain's CDR3 is CASRGLMGTDTQYF. The DNA for the CDR3 is TGTGCCAGCAGGGGACTGATGGGGACAGATACGCAGTATTTT.

The chain joins TRBV2 to TRBJ2-7, with a weak D call TRBD2 (6 bases). Germline V lookup: CDR1 SNHLY, CDR2 FYNNEI. The length of the CDR3 is 12 residues. The V and J ends lost 5 bases and 5 bases respectively, with 10 bases between them. The DNA of the CDR3 is TGTGCCAGCAGTTACAGCGGGCACGAGCAGTACTTC. Protein sequence: CASSYSGHEQYF.

The rearrangement uses TRBV5-1 and TRBJ2-3; D gene uncertain. There are 15 residues in the CDR3. The germline CDR1 and CDR2 sequences are SGHRS and YFSETQ. With 5 bases removed from V and 6 bases from J, the gap between germline ends came to 19 bases. The CDR3, as DNA: TGCGCCAGCAGGTCGGTGGCAGTAGCCGAGGATACGCAGTATTTT. Protein: CASRSVAVAEDTQYF. Full variable domain (rest looked up from reference TRBV5-1 and TRBJ2-3): KAGVTQTPRYLIKTRGQQVTLSCSPISGHRSVSWYQQTPGQGLQFLFEYFSETQRNKGNFPGRFSGRQFSNSRSEMNVSTLELGDSALYLCASRSVAVAEDTQYFGPGTRLTVL.

This chain joins TRBV24-1 and TRBJ2-3; D may be TRBD1 (6 bases). Trimming took off 4 bases at V and 8 bases at J, with 15 bases between the two ends. Germline lookup yields CDR1 KGHDR and CDR2 SFDVKD. This CDR3 region has 14 residues. CDR3 in amino acids: CATSERDIPFTQYF. DNA for the CDR3: TGTGCCACCAGTGAACGGGACATCCCATTTACGCAGTATTTT.

This clone has only a few counts. The CDR3 protein is CASGPLAGGHHEQYF. DNA of the CDR3: TGTGCCAGCGGCCCCCTAGCGGGGGGGCACCACGAGCAGTACTTC. This chain links TRBV6-2 or TRBV6-3 with TRBJ2-7; TRBD2 agrees at 12 bases. CDR1 and CDR2 (germline): MNHEY, SVGEGT. The CDR3 loop spans 15 amino acids. Trimming removed 8 bases from V and 5 bases from J; junction bases left unmatched: 10.

The gene calls are TRBV28 and TRBJ2-4; the match to TRBD1 covers 7 bases. CDR1 is MDHEN, CDR2 SYDVKM, per germline. The V gene end was trimmed by 5 bases and the J gene end by 14 bases; junction bases not matched to a gene: 6. This CDR3 spans 11 amino acids. CDR3 DNA: TGTGCCAGCAGTAACCGGGACAGAGAGTACTTC. Translating it yields CASSNRDREYF.

The V call is TRBV7-8, the J call TRBJ1-6; D uncertain. The CDR3 is 13 residues long. Germline-derived CDR1 and CDR2 are SGHVS and FQNEAQ. The V gene lost 2 bases and the J gene lost 7 bases, with 6 bases spanning the gap. DNA for the CDR3: TGTGCCAGCAGCTTAATCCTGAATTCACCCCTCCACTTT. The encoded protein is CASSLILNSPLHF.

The chain uses TRBV6-1 and TRBJ2-1; 12 positions agree with TRBD1. Germline trimming cut 3 bases from V and 3 bases from J; bases unmatched to any gene: 6. Germline V gives CDR1 MNHNS, CDR2 SASEGT. This CDR3 is built from 17 residues. The CDR3 coding sequence is TGTGCCAGCAGTGAGGGGACAGGGGGCTCGAGCTACAATGAGCAGTTCTTC. Protein: CASSEGTGGSSYNEQFF.

This sequence joins TRBV15 and TRBJ1-1; no reliable D call. V was clipped by 0 bases and J by 1 base, with 15 bases between them. The V gene's germline CDR1 is LNHNV and CDR2 YYDKDF (reference sequence). The CDR3 extends over 17 amino acids. The CDR3 protein is CATSRDRFGEENTEAFF. Here the CDR3 DNA reads TGTGCCACCAGCAGAGATAGGTTTGGGGAAGAGAACACTGAAGCTTTCTTT.

V is TRBV5-4 and J is TRBJ2-2; D remains unclear. This CDR3 region has 11 residues. Trimming took 1 base from V and 8 from J, leaving 3 bases between them. Germline-derived CDR1 and CDR2 are SGHNT and YYREEE (reference sequence). The CDR3 coding sequence is TGTGCCAGCAGCTTGAGGGGGGAGCTGTTTTTT. Its protein product is CASSLRGELFF. The full variable domain, in which reference TRBV5-4 and TRBJ2-2 provide the parts outside the CDR3, is ETGVTQSPTHLIKTRGQQVTLRCSSQSGHNTVSWYQQALGQGPQFIFQYYREEENGRGNFPPRFSGLQFPNYSSELNVNALELDDSALYLCASSLRGELFFGEGSRLTVL.

This rearrangement joins TRBV7-9 to TRBJ1-1; 9 bases fit TRBD1. This CDR3 is 17 amino acids long. Unmatched junction bases numbered 17, after V lost 6 bases and J lost 6 bases. Germline assignment: CDR1 SEHNR and CDR2 FQNEAQ (reference sequence). The CDR3: CASSLGGQGGANAEAFF. Here the CDR3 DNA reads TGTGCCAGCAGTCTAGGGGGACAGGGAGGGGCTAACGCTGAAGCTTTCTTT.

This sequence joins TRBV24-1 and TRBJ2-3, with D maybe TRBD2 (5 bases). Trimming pared 0 bases from V and 1 base from J, leaving 7 bases between. Germline loops: CDR1 KGHDR, CDR2 SFDVKD. CDR3 length: 15 residues. CDR3 region: CATSDLWRGTDTQYF. The DNA for the CDR3 is TGTGCCACCAGTGATTTGTGGCGGGGCACAGATACGCAGTATTTT.

This clone occurred once. The V and J genes are TRBV6-2 or TRBV6-3 and TRBJ1-1, with 7 bases aligning to TRBD1. CDR1 and CDR2 (germline): MNHEY, SVGEGT. The trim removed 5 bases at V and 1 base at J, leaving 7 bases unmatched. The CDR3 spans 15 residues. The CDR3 protein is CASSGRQGANTEAFF. CDR3 DNA: TGTGCCAGCAGTGGGAGACAGGGTGCGAACACTGAAGCTTTCTTT.